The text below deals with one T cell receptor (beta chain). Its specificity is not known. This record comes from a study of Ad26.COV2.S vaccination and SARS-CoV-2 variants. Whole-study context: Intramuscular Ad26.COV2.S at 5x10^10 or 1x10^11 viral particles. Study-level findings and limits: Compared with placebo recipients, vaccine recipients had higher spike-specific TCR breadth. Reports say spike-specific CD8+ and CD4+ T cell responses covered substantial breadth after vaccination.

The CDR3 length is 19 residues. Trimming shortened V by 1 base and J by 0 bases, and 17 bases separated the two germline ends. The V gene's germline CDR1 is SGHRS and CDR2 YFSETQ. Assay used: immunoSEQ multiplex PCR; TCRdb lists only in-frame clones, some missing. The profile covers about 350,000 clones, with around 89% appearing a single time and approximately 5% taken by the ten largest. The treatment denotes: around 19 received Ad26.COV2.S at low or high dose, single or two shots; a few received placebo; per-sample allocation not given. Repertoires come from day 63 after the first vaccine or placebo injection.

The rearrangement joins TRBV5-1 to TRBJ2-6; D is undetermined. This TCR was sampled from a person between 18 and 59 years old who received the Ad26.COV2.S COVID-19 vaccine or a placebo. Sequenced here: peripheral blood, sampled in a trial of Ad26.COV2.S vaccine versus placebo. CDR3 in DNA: TGCGCCAGCAGCTTGTTGCGAAACCGACTTGCCTCTGGGGCCAACGTCCTGACTTTC. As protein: CASSLLRNRLASGANVLTF.